Presented here are 25 T cell receptor beta chains from one specimen sequenced in a study of shared clonotypes between healthy human individuals. Produced via immunoSEQ multiplex PCR; TCRdb's table is partial and in-frame only. The table has around 500,000 clones, more than 65% seen once. Sequenced: PBMCs. The receptors stem from a woman in her 40s in good health. Some clones in this sample may be carry-over from other donors' samples.

The chain carries TRBV27 and TRBJ2-1; TRBD1 aligns across 9 bases. The length of the CDR3 is 17 residues. V lost 2 bases and J lost 2; bases outside the gene matches: 7. Germline V gene sequence: CDR1 MNHEY, CDR2 SMNVEV (reference sequence). CDR3 protein: CASSLIPGTGPYNEQFF. The DNA of the CDR3 is TGTGCCAGCAGTTTAATTCCGGGGACAGGGCCCTACAATGAGCAGTTCTTC.

The table lists this clone with a few counts. V gene TRBV28 combines with J gene TRBJ1-4; D is unresolved. With 11 bases removed from V and 0 bases from J, the gap between germline ends came to 13 bases. CDR3 length: 14 residues. The germline gives CDR1 MDHEN, CDR2 SYDVKM. CDR3 loop: CACNRGATNEKLFF. As DNA, the CDR3 is TGTGCCTGTAACAGAGGAGCAACTAATGAAAAACTGTTTTTT.

V is TRBV7-2 and J is TRBJ1-1, with D perhaps TRBD1 (6 bases). Germline V CDR1 and CDR2: SGHTA, FQGNSA. Trimming left V 6 bases short and J 4 bases short, with 18 bases between. The CDR3 runs 15 residues. The CDR3 nucleotides read TGTGCCAGCAGGAGGGGGGCAGGGGAGGCCACTGAAGCTTTCTTT. Translated, it gives CASRRGAGEATEAFF. Full variable domain (remainder filled in from reference TRBV7-2 and TRBJ1-1): GAGVSQSPSNKVTEKGKDVELRCDPISGHTALYWYRQSLGQGLEFLIYFQGNSAPDKSGLPSDRFSAERTGGSVSTLTIQRTQQEDSAVYLCASRRGAGEATEAFFGQGTRLTVV.

This clone was found many times. V and J are TRBV7-9 and TRBJ2-7; perhaps D is TRBD1 or TRBD2 (5 bases each). V lost 3 bases to trimming and J lost 4 bases, with 10 bases between them. This CDR3 is 13 amino acids long. Germline CDR1 and CDR2: SEHNR and FQNEAQ (reference sequence). CDR3 DNA: TGTGCCAGCAGCTTCGGGACGGAATACGAGCAGTACTTC. This encodes CASSFGTEYEQYF. The whole variable domain, filled in from reference TRBV7-9 and TRBJ2-7, reads DTGVSQNPRHKITKRGQNVTFRCDPISEHNRLYWYRQTLGQGPEFLTYFQNEAQLEKSRLLSDRFSAERPKGSFSTLEIQRTEQGDSAMYLCASSFGTEYEQYFGPGTRLTVT.

The rearrangement links TRBV10-3 to TRBJ2-2; D unresolved. This CDR3 is 12 amino acids long. V was cut by 3 bases and J by 4 bases, with 3 bases left in between. The V gene's germline CDR1 is ENHRY and CDR2 SYGVKD. The CDR3, as DNA: TGTGCCATCAGTGAAGGCACCGGGGAGCTGTTTTTT. Amino acids: CAISEGTGELFF.

The table lists this clone with a count of one. The chain is built from TRBV27 and TRBJ1-2; 7 bases align to TRBD1. Looked up from germline, CDR1 is MNHEY and CDR2 is SMNVEV (reference sequence). The CDR3 loop spans 15 amino acids. Unmatched junction bases numbered 10, after V lost 5 bases and J lost 4 bases. Written as DNA, the CDR3 is TGTGCCAGCAGTAAGGGGACAGCCGAAATCTATGGCTACACCTTC. Protein: CASSKGTAEIYGYTF.

V usage is TRBV12-1 and J usage is TRBJ2-1; TRBD2, the table's D call, lacks a check against the DNA. TRBV12-1 is annotated as a pseudogene. The CDR3 has 15 residues. The CDR3 region is CASSFRTSSYNEQFF. CDR3 bases: TGTGCCAGCAGCTTTCGGACTTCCTCCTACAATGAGCAGTTCTTC.

Notes on this clone: The likely explanation is a read error, given a far larger clone one base away. The rearrangement links TRBV4-1 to TRBJ2-6; the D is unclear. Germline CDR1 and CDR2: MGHRA and YSYEKL. The CDR3 extends over 14 amino acids. The ends were cut back, 0 bases at V and 2 bases at J, with 2 bases in the middle. CDR3 coding DNA: TGCGCCAGCAGCCAAGATCCTGGGGCCAACGTCCTGACTTTC. Its translation is CASSQDPGANVLTF.

This clone was observed a handful of times. The chain combines TRBV6-6 with TRBJ2-7; the match to TRBD2 covers 8 bases. V lost 0 bases, J lost 5 bases, and 6 bases stayed unmatched. The CDR3 consists of 15 residues. CDR1 and CDR2 from the germline V gene are MNHNY and SVGAGI (reference sequence). The CDR3 DNA reads TGTGCCAGCAGTTACTCTGCGGGAGGTTCGGACGAGCAGTACTTC. It yields the protein CASSYSAGGSDEQYF.

This clone showed up just once. A far larger clone is one base from this, pointing to a likely read error. The chain combines TRBV7-3 with TRBJ2-3, with TRBD2 identical over 8 bases. Germline lookup yields CDR1 SGHTA and CDR2 FQGTGA. The length of the CDR3 is 15 residues. The CDR3, as DNA: TGTGCCAGCAGCTCGATAGCGGGATTCACATATACGCAGTATTTT. The encoded protein is CASSSIAGFTYTQYF.

This clone was found many times. Written as DNA, the CDR3 is TGTGCCTGGAGTGAGGCAGGGCCAGACTATGGCTACACCTTC. Its protein product is CAWSEAGPDYGYTF. The chain carries TRBV30 and TRBJ1-2; maybe TRBD1 (5 bases). Per germline, CDR1 GTSNPN and CDR2 SVGIG (reference sequence). The CDR3 is 14 amino acids. The V and J ends lost 1 base and 3 bases respectively, with 12 bases between them.

The rearrangement links TRBV13 to TRBJ2-7; D gene unclear. Germline V CDR1 and CDR2: PRHDT, FYEKMQ (reference sequence). The CDR3 is 16 amino acids. V was shortened by 2 bases and J by 3 bases, with 17 bases between the two germline ends. The CDR3 bases are TGTGCCAGCAGCTTATTCCCCTCAACGGGCGGCTACGAGCAGTACTTC. Its translation is CASSLFPSTGGYEQYF.

V gene TRBV28 combines with J gene TRBJ2-5, with D unclear. The germline V and J ends were trimmed by 4 bases and 7 bases, with 13 bases remaining between them. Germline CDR1 MDHEN, CDR2 SYDVKM. This CDR3 has 13 residues. CDR3 region: CASSSPTRGTQYF. CDR3 DNA: TGTGCCAGCAGTTCCCCGACCCGAGGGACCCAGTACTTC. Based on the CDR3 plus reference TRBV28 and TRBJ2-5, the full variable domain is DVKVTQSSRYLVKRTGEKVFLECVQDMDHENMFWYRQDPGLGLRLIYFSYDVKMKEKGDIPEGYSVSREKKERFSLILESASTNQTSMYLCASSSPTRGTQYFGPGTRLLVL.

In regard to this clone: A much larger clone is a single base away; this may be a read error. This chain uses TRBV5-1 with TRBJ2-5; 9 bases agree with TRBD2. The CDR3 extends over 20 amino acids. Germline CDR1 is SGHRS and CDR2 is YFSETQ. Trimming at V came to 4 bases and at J to 1 base, leaving 20 bases not matched to a gene. The CDR3 region has the DNA TGCGCCAGCAGCCCGAGGGGGTGGACTAGCGTAAACCAAATCCAAGAGACCCAGTACTTC. Its translation: CASSPRGWTSVNQIQETQYF.

The CDR3 DNA follows: TGTGCCAGCTCGTACCACCGGGACACTGAAGCTTTCTTT. It translates to CASSYHRDTEAFF. This sequence joins TRBV18 and TRBJ1-1; D call uncertain. Deletions cut 6 bases from V and 3 bases from J, with 11 bases between. The CDR3 is made up of 13 amino acids. CDR1 and CDR2 (germline): KGHSH, LQKENI.

The chain recombines TRBV14 with TRBJ2-1; no definite D call. Trimming removed 1 base from V and 3 bases from J, with 10 bases in between. The CDR3 has 15 amino acids. Germline-derived CDR1 and CDR2 are SGHDN and FVKESK. CDR3 sequence: CASSQVGYDYNEQFF. Here the CDR3 DNA reads TGTGCCAGCAGCCAAGTCGGATATGACTACAATGAGCAGTTCTTC.

This chain connects TRBV30 to TRBJ2-7; D is ambiguous. CDR1 and CDR2 from the germline V gene are GTSNPN and SVGIG (reference sequence). The CDR3 consists of 13 residues. Trimming removed 0 bases at V and 4 bases at J, with 10 bases between. The CDR3 loop reads CAWSVGQEYEQYF. DNA of the CDR3: TGTGCCTGGAGTGTAGGGCAGGAATACGAGCAGTACTTC.

The chain uses TRBV23-1 and TRBJ2-5; D is ambiguous. TRBV23-1 falls under the ORF class, with uncertain function. The CDR3 runs 12 residues. Trimming removed 1 base at V and 5 bases at J, with 5 bases between. CDR3: CASSQLRETQYF. The CDR3 DNA sequence: TGCGCCAGCAGTCAATTACGGGAGACCCAGTACTTC.

This clone has just a few counts. The gene calls are TRBV30 and TRBJ2-1; unclear D gene. Per the germline V gene, CDR1 is GTSNPN and CDR2 is SVGIG (reference sequence). The CDR3 runs to 11 residues. V was clipped by 5 bases and J by 3 bases, with 5 bases between them. For the CDR3, the DNA is TGTGCCTGGGAAAACTACAATGAGCAGTTCTTC. Encoded protein: CAWENYNEQFF.

The chain uses TRBV11-3 and TRBJ2-2; D unclear. Germline lookup yields CDR1 SGHNT and CDR2 YENEEA. The V end was cut by 5 bases, the J end by 3 bases, with 16 bases between. The CDR3 contains 16 residues. This CDR3 reads CASSPHWSGDTGELFF. The CDR3 DNA follows: TGTGCCAGCAGCCCGCATTGGTCTGGGGACACCGGGGAGCTGTTTTTT.

The J gene is TRBJ2-1, the V gene TRBV7-9; D unclear. V was clipped by 4 bases and J by 9 bases, with 13 bases between them. CDR3 length equals 13 residues. Germline CDR1 reads SEHNR; CDR2 reads FQNEAQ (reference sequence). In nucleotides, the CDR3 is TGTGCCAGCAGCTCCCCCCCTCAGACTGAGCAGTTCTTC. Its protein is CASSSPPQTEQFF.

This chain connects TRBV30 to TRBJ1-1; D call uncertain. V lost 4 bases and J lost 3, with 12 bases in between. The germline V gene encodes CDR1 GTSNPN and CDR2 SVGIG (reference sequence). CDR3 size: 13 residues. The CDR3 sequence: CAWIPGYDTEAFF. Here the CDR3 DNA reads TGTGCCTGGATCCCGGGGTATGACACTGAAGCTTTCTTT. The full variable domain, in which reference TRBV30 and TRBJ1-1 provide the parts outside the CDR3, is SQTIHQWPATLVQPVGSPLSLECTVEGTSNPNLYWYRQAAGRGLQLLFYSVGIGQISSEVPQNLSASRPQDRQFILSSKKLLLSDSGFYLCAWIPGYDTEAFFGQGTRLTVV.

To note about this clone: A far larger clone is a single base away, which makes a read error likely. The sample contains more than one DNA sequence encoding this CDR3. The chain has TRBV30 and TRBJ2-7; 8 bases are shared with TRBD1. V was clipped by 2 bases and J by 6 bases; unmatched bases: 12. Germline-derived CDR1 and CDR2 are GTSNPN and SVGIG (reference sequence). This CDR3 is built from 15 residues. The DNA of the CDR3 is TGTGCCTGGAGTCTGGCGGACAGGGATGTGTCCGAGCAGTACTTC. It codes for CAWSLADRDVSEQYF.

Turning to this clone: Its ends do not fully match the called genes, so a read error is possible. This chain uses TRBV7-7 with TRBJ2-5; D is ambiguous. CDR1 and CDR2 from the germline V gene are SSHAT and FNYEAQ (reference sequence). The CDR3 extends over 15 amino acids. CDR3 amino acids: CASSYDSWPPETQYF. CDR3 in DNA: TGTGCTAGCAGCTATGATAGCTGGCCCCCGGAGACCCAGTACTTC.

For this clone: One junction end disagrees with the germline gene, perhaps due to a read error. The V call is TRBV6-5, the J call TRBJ2-1, with a weak D call TRBD2 (6 bases). The CDR3 totals 13 residues. The germline CDR1 and CDR2 sequences are MNHEY and SVGAGI. CDR3 nucleotide sequence: TGCGCCGCGGGGCGGGAATTCTACAATGAGCAGTTCTTC. Amino acids: CAAGREFYNEQFF.